This T cell receptor (beta chain) was recorded in a study of cytomegalovirus exposure and HLA in healthy donors (dated by TCRdb to about 2017). The study in broad terms: According to a later analysis, the 100 to 150 validation repertoires were produced on the same platform as the 666 repertoires of the first cohort. The study aimed to test whether cataloging public T cell receptors could reveal signatures of past pathogen exposure. A separate validation cohort of approximately 130 different subjects was used in addition to the roughly 700-subject first cohort. To predict cytomegalovirus infection status, the study brought together high-throughput TCR immunosequencing, statistical association of individual TCRs with disease status, and machine learning. Broader findings and caveats from the paper: The classifier was reported to diagnose cytomegalovirus status with high specificity and sensitivity in both the original and validation cohorts. All 120 or so repertoires were used to score co-occurrence in the validation cohort in a later analysis, because that analysis had no HLA typing for the cohort. It was suggested by the authors that the approach could potentially be generalized to other disease states and immunological phenotypes. In the study, 150 to 200 TCR beta chains were listed as associated with cytomegalovirus. Across donors, most TCR sequences were observed very rarely, whereas some public TCRs were present in many individuals. In vitro tests confirmed that three of the cytomegalovirus-associated TCR beta chains recognize cytomegalovirus antigens. In a later analysis, TCRs clustered in the first cohort were found to also tend to co-occur in the 110 or so validation repertoires, with 85% to 95% of cluster scores above 0.

V ends up 3 bases short and J 6 bases short, with an unmatched junction base count of 14. From its cysteine to its phenylalanine, the CDR3 spans 17 amino acids. Left in the record is the CDR3 DNA by itself, 51 bases read in frame from the first base. From a lookup of the germline V gene (reference sequence), CDR1 and CDR2 are SGHKS and YYEKEE. The protocol used for the library was the immunoSEQ multiplex PCR assay. Concerning the study's data processing: A statistical classification framework was built for diagnosing cytomegalovirus status from the catalog of TCR beta chain sequences. TCRdb took over this immuneACCESS table, retaining in-frame rearrangements with V and J assigned. Such tables are incomplete; in checked studies, under half of the missing clones stem from an unresolved V gene, and the remainder is unexplained. V, J and clone size reflect that table, while D and trimming were determined from the DNA. This sample lists tens of thousands of clones; 94% were detected once. Roughly 4.4% of the sample goes to the ten largest clones.

The donors belonged to the validation cohort of over a hundred subjects, which was separate from the roughly 700-subject first cohort. With respect to this clone: Its target antigen remains unknown. No much larger clone exists at a distance of one base, and base qualities are not known.

Here the chain combines TRBV5-5 and TRBJ2-2, with 7 bases matching TRBD1. This receptor was taken from a man between 18 and 35 years old in good health and CMV-seropositive. Sample: PBMCs. The CDR3 region: CASSSFNQGVVPGELFF. Here is the DNA: TGTGCCAGCAGCTCGTTCAACCAGGGGGTAGTCCCCGGGGAGCTGTTTTTT.